The 21 T cell receptor beta chains reported below all come from one sample, sequenced in a study of blood T cell repertoires in COVID-19. Repertoires were generated with immunoSEQ multiplex PCR, while TCRdb's copy carries only in-frame clones and drops some. The sample records just under 350,000 clones, around 83% being singletons. The sequencing sample was made of peripheral blood. All receptors come from a young man with active or convalescent COVID-19.

The CDR3: CASSSLRNSPLHF. CDR3 bases: TGTGCCAGCAGTTCCCTACGGAATTCACCCCTCCACTTT. The chain combines TRBV6-2 or TRBV6-3 with TRBJ1-6; D not certain. This CDR3 comprises 13 residues. Germline lookup yields CDR1 MNHEY and CDR2 SVGEGT. The V end lost 4 bases, the J end lost 7 bases, and 8 bases lay between the germline ends.

The rearrangement uses TRBV5-6 and TRBJ2-3; D uncertain. This CDR3 comprises 16 residues. V shed 0 bases and J shed 2 bases, with 13 bases lying between them. Germline-derived CDR1 and CDR2 are SGHDT and YYEEEE. Here the CDR3 reads CASSLELTSYTDTQYF. In DNA form, the CDR3 reads TGTGCCAGCAGCTTGGAACTGACAAGCTACACAGATACGCAGTATTTT.

The chain couples TRBV5-1 to TRBJ1-2; tentative D call: TRBD1 (5 bases). The V gene lost 0 bases and the J gene lost 7 bases, with 19 bases spanning the gap. Germline-derived CDR1 and CDR2 are SGHRS and YFSETQ. The CDR3 spans 16 residues. Here the CDR3 reads CASSLVSVRVDGGYTF. For the CDR3, the DNA is TGCGCCAGCAGCTTGGTTTCTGTCAGGGTGGATGGTGGCTACACCTTC.

Concerning this clone itself: A read error may produce the germline difference seen at one junction end. J is TRBJ2-7 and V is TRBV5-6; maybe TRBD2 (6 bases). Per germline, CDR1 SGHDT and CDR2 YYEEEE. The CDR3 runs to 14 residues. CDR3 DNA: TGTGCCAGCAGTTTGGGACTTAGCTCCTACGAGCAGTACTTC. Translating gives CASSLGLSSYEQYF.

The chain couples TRBV28 to TRBJ1-1, with D perhaps TRBD1 (5 bases). Germline V CDR1 and CDR2: MDHEN, SYDVKM. This CDR3 contains 14 residues. Trimming cost V 8 bases and J 5 bases, with 18 bases left between them. In DNA, the CDR3 is TGTGCCAGCTTTATTAGTAGGGAGGGGACTGAAGCTTTCTTT. Residues: CASFISREGTEAFF.

This sequence joins TRBV19 and TRBJ1-2; D ambiguous. Germline V CDR1 and CDR2: LNHDA, SQIVND (reference sequence). There are 13 residues in the CDR3. Trimming stripped 3 bases from V and 8 bases from J, with 13 bases between. CDR3 in DNA: TGTGCCAGTAGTATCCCCACCTCGGTGGGCTACACCTTC. Translated: CASSIPTSVGYTF.

This clone was counted a few times. The V and J genes are TRBV13 and TRBJ2-7; 11 bases align to TRBD1. The CDR3 has 14 residues. J lost 7 bases, V lost 4 bases, and 6 bases had no gene match. Germline V lookup: CDR1 PRHDT, CDR2 FYEKMQ (reference sequence). DNA for the CDR3: TGTGCCAGCAGCTCACGGACAGGGGGCCGAGAGCAGTACTTC. Protein: CASSSRTGGREQYF.

As DNA, the CDR3 is TGTGCCAGCAGTCTACGCACTAGCGGGGGGGTGTGGTTCTTC. It encodes CASSLRTSGGVWFF. The rearrangement joins TRBV2 to TRBJ2-1; TRBD2 matches 13 bases. There are 14 residues in the CDR3. V gave up 5 bases and J gave up 15 bases; unmatched junction bases: 10. CDR1 and CDR2 (germline): SNHLY, FYNNEI.

The chain joins TRBV4-2 to TRBJ2-3, with 9 bases aligning to TRBD1. This CDR3 has 18 residues. Germline V gene lookup returns CDR1 LGHNA and CDR2 YNFKEQ. V gave up 0 bases and J gave up 2 bases; unmatched junction bases: 9. CDR3: CASSQEVGTGTPTDTQYF. The CDR3 DNA sequence: TGTGCCAGCAGCCAAGAGGTAGGGACAGGGACGCCCACAGATACGCAGTATTTT.

The chain recombines TRBV7-2 with TRBJ2-7, with D possibly TRBD2 on 6 matching bases. CDR1 and CDR2 from the germline V gene are SGHTA and FQGNSA. Deletions cut 5 bases from V and 7 bases from J, with 18 bases between. CDR3 length equals 14 residues. For the CDR3, the DNA is TGTGCCAGCAGCCCGACCTTGGGAGGCGGAGAGCAGTACTTC. This sequence encodes CASSPTLGGGEQYF.

The CDR3 DNA sequence: TGCGCCAGCCAACATTATCGGAGGGAGAGGAATGAGCAGTTCTTC. Amino acid sequence: CASQHYRRERNEQFF. The V gene is TRBV5-1, the J gene TRBJ2-1; tentatively, D is TRBD2 (6 bases). Germline V gene data show CDR1 as SGHRS and CDR2 as YFSETQ. The ends were cut back, 7 bases at V and 7 bases at J, with 21 bases in the middle. The CDR3 runs to 15 residues. Full variable domain (outside the CDR3, taken from reference TRBV5-1 and TRBJ2-1): KAGVTQTPRYLIKTRGQQVTLSCSPISGHRSVSWYQQTPGQGLQFLFEYFSETQRNKGNFPGRFSGRQFSNSRSEMNVSTLELGDSALYLCASQHYRRERNEQFFGPGTRLTVL.

The rearrangement joins TRBV19 to TRBJ2-1; 14 positions agree with TRBD2. J gave up 15 bases and V 7 bases, and 11 bases lay outside the gene matches. CDR3 size: 14 residues. Germline CDR1 is LNHDA and CDR2 is SQIVND (reference sequence). CDR3 DNA sequence: TGTGCCAGTAAGGAGACTAGCGGGAGGGAGAGCGGGTTCTTC. Its protein is CASKETSGRESGFF.

This sequence joins TRBV18 and TRBJ2-7; D gene unclear. Deletions cut 2 bases from V and 4 bases from J, with 6 bases between. The germline V gene has CDR1 KGHSH and CDR2 LQKENI. The CDR3 has 12 residues. The CDR3 loop is CASSPSTYEQYF. CDR3 in DNA: TGTGCCAGCTCACCAAGCACGTACGAGCAGTACTTC.

The V gene is TRBV19, the J gene TRBJ1-4; D gene uncertain. Germline V gives CDR1 LNHDA, CDR2 SQIVND (reference sequence). V shed 4 bases and J shed 7 bases, with 10 bases lying between them. CDR3 length: 13 amino acids. The CDR3 here is CASSTLDREKLFF. In nucleotides, the CDR3 is TGTGCCAGTAGTACTCTAGACCGTGAAAAACTGTTTTTT.

This chain connects TRBV29-1 to TRBJ1-2, with 10 bases fitting TRBD1. The CDR3 extends over 14 amino acids. The germline CDR1 and CDR2 sequences are SQVTM and ANQGSEA. V shed 2 bases and J 8 bases; nucleotides not matched to a gene: 8. In nucleotides, the CDR3 is TGCAGCGTTGAATCCCCGGGACAGGGGTACGGCTACACCTTC. It encodes CSVESPGQGYGYTF.

The rearrangement links TRBV11-1 to TRBJ1-1, with D perhaps matching TRBD1 (6 bases). Germline CDR1 SGHAT, CDR2 FQDESV (reference sequence). The CDR3 is 13 amino acids. Trimming cost V 0 bases and J 6 bases, with 8 bases left between them. The CDR3 DNA reads TGTGCCAGCAGCTTAGCCAGGGGTTCTGAAGCTTTCTTT. Its protein product is CASSLARGSEAFF. The whole variable domain, filled in from reference TRBV11-1 and TRBJ1-1, reads EAEVAQSPRYKITEKSQAVAFWCDPISGHATLYWYRQILGQGPELLVQFQDESVVDDSQLPKDRFSAERLKGVDSTLKIQPAELGDSAMYLCASSLARGSEAFFGQGTRLTVV.

The chain combines TRBV28 with TRBJ1-2; D perhaps matches TRBD1 (5 bases). Trimming cost V 7 bases and J 1 base, with 13 bases left between them. The CDR3 is 14 amino acids. The germline CDR1 and CDR2 sequences are MDHEN and SYDVKM. The CDR3 bases are TGTGCCAGCACCTTGCCTAGGGGTAACTATGGCTACACCTTC. Encoded protein: CASTLPRGNYGYTF.

The rearrangement links TRBV18 to TRBJ2-1; TRBD2 aligns across 8 bases. The CDR3 runs to 15 residues. V dropped 1 base and J dropped 3; count of bases not matched to a gene: 2. Germline lookup yields CDR1 KGHSH and CDR2 LQKENI. CDR3: CASSPLAGNYNEQFF. The CDR3, as DNA: TGTGCCAGCTCACCACTAGCGGGGAACTACAATGAGCAGTTCTTC.

The chain recombines TRBV13 with TRBJ1-1; 8 nucleotides align to TRBD1. V shed 3 bases and J 6 bases; nucleotides not matched to a gene: 6. CDR1 and CDR2 (germline): PRHDT, FYEKMQ (reference sequence). The CDR3 extends over 14 amino acids. CDR3 loop: CASSLGDRRAEAFF. CDR3 coding DNA: TGTGCCAGCAGCTTGGGGGACAGGAGAGCTGAAGCTTTCTTT.

The genes are TRBV7-9 and TRBJ2-1; 8 bases line up with TRBD1. The CDR3 is made up of 16 amino acids. The germline V gene encodes CDR1 SEHNR and CDR2 FQNEAQ (reference sequence). V lost 5 bases to trimming and J lost 1 base; unmatched junction nucleotides: 7. The CDR3: CASSPGQGLSYNEQFF. The CDR3 DNA reads TGTGCCAGCAGCCCTGGACAGGGTTTATCCTACAATGAGCAGTTCTTC.

This clone was seen only once. J is TRBJ1-4 and V is TRBV27; tentatively, D is TRBD1 (5 bases). This CDR3 comprises 14 residues. The germline gives CDR1 MNHEY, CDR2 SMNVEV (reference sequence). The V gene lost 3 bases and the J gene lost 8 bases, with 13 bases spanning the gap. Written as DNA, the CDR3 is TGTGCCAGCAGTTTCGGTAGGGGCGGCGAAAAACTGTTTTTT. Protein sequence: CASSFGRGGEKLFF.